The text below deals with one TCR beta chain. The antigen remains undetermined. The data originate from a study of CD8 T cells in ankylosing spondylitis. CDR3 length equals 16 residues. The germline gives CDR1 LGHNA, CDR2 YSLEER. Trimming at V came to 5 bases and at J to 7 bases, leaving 17 bases not matched to a gene. Study conclusions and caveats: Matched ankylosing spondylitis synovial fluid reportedly contained a significantly enriched population of disease-linked clones. Disease-linked clones bore a CD8+ phenotype, appearing relatively rarely in peripheral blood. Characteristic, it appeared, of ankylosing spondylitis blood was a TCR beta motif of about eight highly homologous variants. Reports of some motif variants in reactive arthritis synovial fluid and blood predate this one.

Each TCR beta library was made by quantitative 5'-RACE that incorporated molecular barcodes. TCRdb itself ran the 5' RACE reads through MiXCR, one entry per CDR3 protein. This sample yields around 770,000 distinct CDR3 sequences, of which approximately 12% are seen a single time; around 0.51% belongs to the top ten. This chain joins TRBV4-3 and TRBJ2-7, with 7 bases lining up with TRBD2. The sequenced material came from blood, either unsorted or a sorted T cell fraction (not recorded which). This clonotype originated in a male donor with ankylosing spondylitis. The CDR3 bases are TGCGCCAGCAGCACACGCCCGGGGGGAGAGGTAGGAGAGCAGTACTTC. Its translation: CASSTRPGGEVGEQYF.